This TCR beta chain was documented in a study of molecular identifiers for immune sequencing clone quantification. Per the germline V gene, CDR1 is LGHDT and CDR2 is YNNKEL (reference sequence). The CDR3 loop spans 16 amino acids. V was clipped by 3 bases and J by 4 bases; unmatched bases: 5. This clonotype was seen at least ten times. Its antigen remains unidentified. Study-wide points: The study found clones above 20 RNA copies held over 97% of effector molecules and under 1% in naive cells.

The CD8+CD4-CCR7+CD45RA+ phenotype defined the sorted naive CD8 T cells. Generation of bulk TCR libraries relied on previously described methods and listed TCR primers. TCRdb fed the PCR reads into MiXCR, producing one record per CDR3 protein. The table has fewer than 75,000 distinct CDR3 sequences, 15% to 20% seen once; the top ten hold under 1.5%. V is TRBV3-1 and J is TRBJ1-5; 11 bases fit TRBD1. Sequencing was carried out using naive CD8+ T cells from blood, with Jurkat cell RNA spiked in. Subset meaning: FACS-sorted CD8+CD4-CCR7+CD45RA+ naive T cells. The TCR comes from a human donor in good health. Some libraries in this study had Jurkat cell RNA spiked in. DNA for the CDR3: TGTGCCAGCAGCCAGCGAGGGACAGGGGGGAATCAGCCCCAGCATTTT. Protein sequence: CASSQRGTGGNQPQHF.